Reported below is one TCR beta chain. Its antigen has not been determined. No much larger clone exists at a distance of one base, and base qualities are not known. From the cysteine through the phenylalanine, the CDR3 covers 14 amino acids. This entry keeps only the CDR3 DNA: 42 bases, framed from base 1. Reading the germline V gene gives CDR1 MNHNS and CDR2 SASEGT. The V end loses 7 bases and the J end loses 4 bases, and a stretch of 14 bases separates them. Patients with a history of autoimmune disease or receiving systemic immunosuppression were excluded from the trial. In every dose cohort, peripheral blood was drawn for TCR sequencing at baseline, cycle 4 day 1, and cycle 7 day 1. Samples came from an open-label, multicenter, first-in-human phase I dose-escalation trial of ivuxolimab. Adults with locally advanced or metastatic melanoma, renal cell, hepatocellular, or head and neck squamous cell carcinoma were enrolled in the trial. Before TCR sequencing, CD4+ and CD8+ T cells were separately sorted from peripheral blood.

For sequencing of the TCRbeta CDR3 region, genomic DNA was extracted from the sorted cells. The immunoSEQ Assay was used to sequence the TCRbeta CDR3 regions. This immuneACCESS table, as held by TCRdb, lists in-frame sequences with V and J called but not all clones. Of the missing ones, under half trace to an unresolved V gene in checked studies; the others have no known cause. The sample data list about 69,000 clones, and approximately 88% of these were observed just once. The ten biggest clones cover approximately 8.7% of the sample. This sample is part of a study of OX40 agonist ivuxolimab in advanced cancers. Study-level background: Ivuxolimab was a fully human IgG2 agonistic monoclonal antibody targeting the costimulatory receptor OX40 (CD134). Intravenous ivuxolimab was administered to patients every 2 weeks at six dose levels: 0.01, 0.1, 0.3, 1.5, 3 and 10 mg/kg. Among the roughly 52 dose-escalation patients, about 20 had hepatocellular carcinoma, 15 or so melanoma, 9 renal cell carcinoma and 9 head and neck cancer. In the dose-escalation cohort, more than 75% of patients were male, and the mean age was approximately 64 years, with a range of about 23 to 85. Patients were allowed to have had prior anti-PD-1, anti-PD-L1 or anti-CTLA-4 therapy, and 40% to 45% of the dose-escalation patients had previously received checkpoint inhibitors. Three dose-escalation patients achieved partial responses, one with hepatocellular carcinoma and two with cutaneous melanoma. The point of sequencing TCRbeta in the periphery was to test whether ivuxolimab changed TCR sequence diversity and drove clonal T-cell expansion. The monotherapy dose-escalation portion (N of about 50 patients) of the phase I ivuxolimab trial is reported in the paper. Study-wide conclusions, independent of this receptor: The antigen specificity of the peripheral T cells that underwent clonal expansion was not determined. At doses from 0.1 to 3.0 mg/kg, clonal expansion was seen in both CD4+ and CD8+ blood T cells between baseline and week 6. After ivuxolimab, CD8+ T cells had more expanded clones than CD4+ T cells on average. Low levels of normalized T-cell clonal expansion were also shown by some nonresponding patients. Partial responders in the 0.1-3.0 mg/kg groups had among the lowest normalized peripheral clonal expansion, especially among CD8+ T cells.

The source material was CD4+ or CD8+ T cells sorted from blood, sampled in a trial of the OX40 agonist ivuxolimab. This TCR came from an adult with an advanced solid tumor such as melanoma, head and neck, liver or kidney cancer. The rearrangement combines TRBV6-1 with TRBJ1-3; no D segment can be confidently identified. The CDR3 region reads CASNPMAQGNTIYF. At the DNA level, the sequence is TGTGCCAGCAATCCTATGGCTCAAGGAAACACCATATATTTT.